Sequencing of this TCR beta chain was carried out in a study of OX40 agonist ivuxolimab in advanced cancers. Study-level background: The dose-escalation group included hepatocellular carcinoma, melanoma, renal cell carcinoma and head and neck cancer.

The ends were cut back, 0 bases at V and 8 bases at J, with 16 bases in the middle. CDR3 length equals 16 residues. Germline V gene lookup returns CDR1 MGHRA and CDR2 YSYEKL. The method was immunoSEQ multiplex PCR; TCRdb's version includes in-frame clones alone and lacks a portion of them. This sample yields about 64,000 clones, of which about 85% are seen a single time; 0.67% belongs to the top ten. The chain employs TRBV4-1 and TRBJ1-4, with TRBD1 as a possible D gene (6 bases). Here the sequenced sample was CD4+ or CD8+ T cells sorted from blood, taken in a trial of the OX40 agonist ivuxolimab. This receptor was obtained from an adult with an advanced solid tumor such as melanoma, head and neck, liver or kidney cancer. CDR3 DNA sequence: TGCGCCAGCAGCCAAGATCAACACAGGGACGGGGAAAAACTGTTTTTT. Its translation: CASSQDQHRDGEKLFF.